This T cell receptor beta chain was identified during a study of OX40 agonist ivuxolimab in advanced cancers. Repertoires were generated with immunoSEQ multiplex PCR, while TCRdb's copy carries only in-frame clones and drops some. This sample carries about 58,000 clones, less than 90% of them seen once, and the ten largest clones take around 3.3%. CDR1 is SQVTM and CDR2 is ANQGSEA in the germline V gene. This CDR3 has 14 amino acids. Trimming cost V 4 bases and J 3 bases; bases outside gene matches: 9. The source was CD4+ or CD8+ T cells sorted from blood, collected in a trial of the OX40 agonist ivuxolimab. This receptor was taken from an adult with an advanced solid tumor such as melanoma, head and neck, liver or kidney cancer. This chain connects TRBV29-1 to TRBJ2-7; 7 bases line up with TRBD1. This CDR3 reads CSVVGQAGSYEQYF. The CDR3 coding sequence is TGCAGCGTTGTTGGACAGGCTGGGAGCTACGAGCAGTACTTC.